This T cell receptor beta chain was profiled in a study of cytomegalovirus exposure and HLA in healthy donors. Study-level points and caveats: In an earlier analysis, in some 600 donors, most V segments appeared productive either ~87% or ~30% of the time. According to a later analysis, most TCR beta chains associated with CMV appeared HLA-restricted. In a later analysis, a missense DCLRE1C variant was linked to TCR beta V- and J-gene trimming. According to a later analysis, donors in an Asian-associated ancestry cluster reportedly had fewer N-insertions than the approximately 670-donor mean.

The V and J ends lost 3 bases and 6 bases respectively, with 20 bases between them. CDR3 size: 16 residues. CDR1 and CDR2 from the germline V gene are MGHDK and SYGVNS. This clone was counted a single time. Its antigen is not known. It was with 60 Vbeta and 13 Jbeta primers that the PCR ran. Repertoires were generated with immunoSEQ multiplex PCR, while TCRdb's copy carries only in-frame clones and drops some. The sample has 150,000 to 200,000 clones, 55% to 75% seen once. The V and J genes are TRBV25-1 and TRBJ2-5; no clear D. The sequence came from a human donor in good health. Sequencing was performed on PBMCs. As DNA, the CDR3 is TGTGCCAGCAGTGACCCCTTCCCACGGAGCGTGCAGACCCAGTACTTC. Translated: CASSDPFPRSVQTQYF.